This T cell receptor beta chain was profiled in a study of blood T cell repertoires in COVID-19. Study-level background: The origin of the acute and convalescent COVID-19 samples was the United States, Italy and Spain.

Those who participated ranged in age from roughly 18 to 89 years and resided in around 22 US areas. Assignments of participants to cohorts depended upon their own reported clinical history. The protocol was immunoSEQ multiplex PCR, while the TCRdb copy is restricted to in-frame clones and leaves out a portion. The sample lists about 400,000 clones, over 75% occurring once. The sample was PBMCs or T cells enriched from blood (not recorded which). The sequence was collected from a middle-aged woman with acute COVID-19.

The CDR3 nucleotides are TGTGCCATCAGTGAGTCCCGGGACAGGGGCTACAATGAGCAGTTCTTC. It translates to CAISESRDRGYNEQFF. The gene calls are TRBV10-3 and TRBJ2-1, with 10 bases that match TRBD1. The CDR3 sequence is 16 residues long. Germline CDR1 and CDR2: ENHRY and SYGVKD. Germline trimming cut 0 bases from V and 3 bases from J; bases unmatched to any gene: 2.